This T cell receptor (beta chain) was recovered during a study of blood T cell repertoires in COVID-19. Across the whole study: COVID-19 samples from acute and convalescent phases originated in the United States, Italy and Spain. In each case, the material was cDNA or gDNA derived from T cells, B-cell-depleted T cells, or PBMCs.

Trimming left V 3 bases short and J 3 bases short, with 8 bases between. The CDR3 is 13 residues long. Germline CDR1 SGHVS, CDR2 FQNEAQ. Method: immunoSEQ multiplex PCR; TCRdb's copy keeps in-frame clones and lacks some. The table shows around 230,000 clones, with roughly 90% occurring only once. Individuals aged roughly 18 to 95 years were recruited from some 26 US areas. Cohorts were based on clinical histories the participants reported. The sequence derives from a woman aged 40 to 49 with acute COVID-19. This chain uses TRBV7-8 with TRBJ1-1, with D unclear. Sequences were obtained from PBMCs or T cells enriched from blood (not recorded which). For the CDR3, the DNA is TGTGCCAGCAGCTTCGGGATCCACACTGAAGCTTTCTTT. Its translation is CASSFGIHTEAFF.